There are a few counts of the clone carrying this T cell receptor beta chain. Antigen specificity is unknown. The sample comes from a study of T cell repertoires in cytomegalovirus infection. Using its own MiXCR run on the reads, TCRdb lists one record per CDR3 protein. The table includes about 830,000 distinct CDR3 sequences, over 25% detected once. Trimming pared 2 bases from V and 6 bases from J, leaving 11 bases between. From germline, CDR1 is MNHEY and CDR2 SMNVEV (reference sequence). CDR3 size: 14 residues. The specimen comprised cultured CD8+ T cells from PBMCs, sampled from culture after CMV antigen stimulation. This sequence was found in a human donor in good health (CMV status not recorded). Some clones in this sample may be carry-over from other donors' samples. The gene calls are TRBV27 and TRBJ1-5; D is uncertain. CDR3 amino acids: CASSLNPAGQPQHF. CDR3 bases: TGTGCCAGCAGTTTAAATCCAGCAGGTCAGCCCCAGCATTTT.